The 2 T cell receptor beta chains presented below share a single source sample, sequenced in a study of response to subunit inactivated influenza vaccine. TCRdb redid the calling of the RT-PCR reads with MiXCR, one entry per CDR3 protein. The sample includes around 580,000 distinct CDR3 sequences, 11% to 15% of them seen just once. Sequenced here: PBMCs from blood, sampled 12 days after vaccination. The receptors were gathered from a man in his forties or fifties who received an inactivated influenza vaccine.

The chain uses TRBV7-9 and TRBJ1-4, with D possibly being TRBD1 (6 bases). V dropped 8 bases and J dropped 8 bases, with 18 bases sitting between them. CDR1 is SEHNR and CDR2 is FQNEAQ in the germline V gene (reference sequence). The CDR3 covers 14 residues. The CDR3 nucleotides read TGTGCCAGCGGCAAATCAGGGGCTCGCGAAAAACTGTTTTTT. Its translation is CASGKSGAREKLFF.

The sample holds a few counts of this clonotype. The V gene is TRBV7-9, the J gene TRBJ2-1; 8 positions agree with TRBD1. Germline loops: CDR1 SEHNR, CDR2 FQNEAQ (reference sequence). The CDR3 length is 14 residues. V lost 1 base and J lost 10; bases outside the gene matches: 6. CDR3 residues: CASSLGQGAREQFF. The DNA of the CDR3 is TGTGCCAGCAGCTTAGGGCAGGGGGCGCGGGAGCAGTTCTTC.